The rows below give T cell receptor beta chains drawn from one sample of a study of T-cell reconstitution after alpha-beta-depleted transplantation in children. TCRdb itself ran the PCR reads through MiXCR, one entry per CDR3 protein. Here the sample spans tens of thousands of distinct CDR3 sequences, roughly 6.5% being singletons. The sequencing here drew on peripheral blood, taken 60 days after TCRalphabeta/CD19-depleted stem cell transplant. Source of these receptors: a child younger than two who had a stem cell transplant for acute myeloid leukemia, so the T cells may come from the graft donor. Both conserved end residues are part of each CDR3. Each record gives: CDR3 protein, CDR3 DNA, V gene, clone size, D gene, J gene. D genes are given only for firm matches. Size is stated for part of the rows, as once, few or many counts, or as a class when the clone is expanded.

CASSLELAGGRETQYF | TGTGCCAGCAGCTTAGAATTAGCGGGAGGGAGAGAGACCCAGTACTTC | TRBV7-8 | many | TRBD2 | TRBJ2-5
CASSVDATPKETQYF | TGTGCCAGCAGCGTAGATGCGACACCCAAAGAGACCCAGTACTTC | TRBV9 | many | NA | TRBJ2-5
CASSRSTGTEENIQYF | TGTGCCAGCAGCCGGAGCACCGGGACTGAGGAAAACATTCAGTACTTC | TRBV4-2 | many | NA | TRBJ2-4
CASSYRGQSEVTQYF | TGTGCCAGCAGTTACAGGGGACAGAGCGAAGTGACCCAGTACTTC | TRBV6-5 | many | TRBD1 | TRBJ2-5
CASSGSTGGETQYF | TGTGCCAGCAGTGGATCGACAGGGGGGGAGACCCAGTACTTC | TRBV6-2/TRBV6-3 | NA | TRBD1 | TRBJ2-5
CASSLVAGLLETQYF | TGTGCCAGCAGCTTAGTTGCGGGGTTACTAGAGACCCAGTACTTC | TRBV13 | many | NA | TRBJ2-5
CSAPGTVYEQYF | TGCAGTGCTCCCGGGACAGTCTACGAGCAGTACTTC | TRBV20-1 | many | TRBD1 | TRBJ2-7
CASKGHQGYTF | TGTGCCAGCAAGGGGCACCAAGGCTACACCTTC | TRBV7-9 | many | NA | TRBJ1-2
CASSQGIAAVEQYF | TGTGCCAGCAGCCAAGGGATCGCGGCGGTCGAGCAGTACTTC | TRBV4-2 | many | NA | TRBJ2-7
CASSFLGEQFF | TGTGCCAGCAGTTTTTTGGGGGAGCAGTTCTTC | TRBV12-3/TRBV12-4 | few | NA | TRBJ2-1